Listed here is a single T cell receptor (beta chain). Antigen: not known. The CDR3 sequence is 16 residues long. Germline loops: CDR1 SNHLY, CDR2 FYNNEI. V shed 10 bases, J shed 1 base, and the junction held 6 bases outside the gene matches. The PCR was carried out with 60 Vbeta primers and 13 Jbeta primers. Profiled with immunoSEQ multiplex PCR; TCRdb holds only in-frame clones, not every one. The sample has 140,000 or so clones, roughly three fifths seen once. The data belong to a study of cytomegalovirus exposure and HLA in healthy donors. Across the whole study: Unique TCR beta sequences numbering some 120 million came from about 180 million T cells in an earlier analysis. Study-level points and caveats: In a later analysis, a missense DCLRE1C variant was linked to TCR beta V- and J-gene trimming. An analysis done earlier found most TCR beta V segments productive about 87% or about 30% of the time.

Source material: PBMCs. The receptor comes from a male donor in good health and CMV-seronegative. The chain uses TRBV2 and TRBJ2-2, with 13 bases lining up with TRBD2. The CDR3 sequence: CAINRLAGGNTGELFF. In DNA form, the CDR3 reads TGTGCCATTAACAGACTAGCGGGGGGGAACACCGGGGAGCTGTTTTTT.